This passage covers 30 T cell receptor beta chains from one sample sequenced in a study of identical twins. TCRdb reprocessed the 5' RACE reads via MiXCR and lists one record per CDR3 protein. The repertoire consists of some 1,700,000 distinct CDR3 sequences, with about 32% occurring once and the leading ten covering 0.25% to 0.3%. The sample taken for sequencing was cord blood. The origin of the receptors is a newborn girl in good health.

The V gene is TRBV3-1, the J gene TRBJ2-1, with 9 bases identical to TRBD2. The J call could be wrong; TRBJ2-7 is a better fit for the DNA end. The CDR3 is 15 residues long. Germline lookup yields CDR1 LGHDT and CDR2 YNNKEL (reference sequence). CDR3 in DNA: TGTGCCAGCAGTCGCAGGCTAGCGGGATACAATGAGCAGTACTTC. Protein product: CASSRRLAGYNEQYF.

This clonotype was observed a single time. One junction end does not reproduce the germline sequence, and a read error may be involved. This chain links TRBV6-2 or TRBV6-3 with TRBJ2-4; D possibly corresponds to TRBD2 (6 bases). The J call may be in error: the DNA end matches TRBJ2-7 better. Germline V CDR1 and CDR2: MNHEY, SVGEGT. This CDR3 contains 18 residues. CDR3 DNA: TGTACCAGCAGTTACTCACTAGCCTCAGTCGAAACTGGTTACGAGCAGTACTTC. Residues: CTSSYSLASVETGYEQYF.

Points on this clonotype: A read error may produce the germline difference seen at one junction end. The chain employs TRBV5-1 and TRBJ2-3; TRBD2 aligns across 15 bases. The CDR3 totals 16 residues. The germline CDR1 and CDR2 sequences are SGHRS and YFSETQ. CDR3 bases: TGCACCAGCACCCGAACCGGGACTAGCGGGGGGGATACGCAGTATTTT. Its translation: CTSTRTGTSGGDTQYF.

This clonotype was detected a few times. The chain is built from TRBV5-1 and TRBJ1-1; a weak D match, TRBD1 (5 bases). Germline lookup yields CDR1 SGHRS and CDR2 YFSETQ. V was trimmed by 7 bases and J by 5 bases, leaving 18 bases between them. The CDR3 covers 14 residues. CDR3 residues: CASGQQERGTEAFF. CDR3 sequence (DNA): TGCGCCAGCGGACAACAGGAGAGAGGGACTGAAGCTTTCTTT.

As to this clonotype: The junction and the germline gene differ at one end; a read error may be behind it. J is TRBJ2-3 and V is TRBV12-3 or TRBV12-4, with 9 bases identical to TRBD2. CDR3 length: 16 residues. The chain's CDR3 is CASSFQAGGPTDAQYF. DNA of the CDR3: TGTGCCAGCAGTTTTCAGGCGGGAGGGCCCACAGATGCGCAGTATTTT.

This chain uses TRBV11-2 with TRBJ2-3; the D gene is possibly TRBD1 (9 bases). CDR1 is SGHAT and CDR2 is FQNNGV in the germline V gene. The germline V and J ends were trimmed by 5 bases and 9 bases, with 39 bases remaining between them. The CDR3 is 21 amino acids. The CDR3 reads CASSRSHPGDREAGEYRTQYF. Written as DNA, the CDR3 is TGTGCCAGCAGCCGGAGTCATCCAGGGGACAGGGAAGCGGGAGAGTATCGAACGCAGTATTTT.

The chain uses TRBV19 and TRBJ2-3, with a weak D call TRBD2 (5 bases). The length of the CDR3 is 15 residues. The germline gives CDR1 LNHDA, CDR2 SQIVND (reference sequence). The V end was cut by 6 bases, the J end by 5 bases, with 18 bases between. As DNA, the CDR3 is TGTGCCAGTAGCCGTCTAGCACATGACGGAGATACGCAGTATTTT. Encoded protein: CASSRLAHDGDTQYF. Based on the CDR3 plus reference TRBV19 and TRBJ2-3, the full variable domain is DGGITQSPKYLFRKEGQNVTLSCEQNLNHDAMYWYRQDPGQGLRLIYYSQIVNDFQKGDIAEGYSVSREKKESFPLTVTSAQKNPTAFYLCASSRLAHDGDTQYFGPGTRLTVL.

The CDR3 coding sequence is TGCAGTGCTAGCGGACAGGAAGATGGCTACACCTTC. Translating it yields CSASGQEDGYTF. The chain combines TRBV20-1 with TRBJ1-2; TRBD1 aligns across 7 bases. Germline V gives CDR1 DFQATT, CDR2 SNEGSKA (reference sequence). The CDR3 loop spans 12 amino acids. The V gene end was trimmed by 3 bases and the J gene end by 6 bases; junction bases not matched to a gene: 4.

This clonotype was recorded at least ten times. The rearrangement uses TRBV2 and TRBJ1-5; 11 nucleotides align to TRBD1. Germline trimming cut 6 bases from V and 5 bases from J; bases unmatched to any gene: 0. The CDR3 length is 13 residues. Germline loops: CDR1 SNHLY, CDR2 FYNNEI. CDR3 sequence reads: CASRGQGDQPQHF. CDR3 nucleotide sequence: TGTGCCAGCAGGGGACAGGGGGATCAGCCCCAGCATTTT. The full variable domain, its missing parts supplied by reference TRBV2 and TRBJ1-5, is EPEVTQTPSHQVTQMGQEVILRCVPISNHLYFYWYRQILGQKVEFLVSFYNNEISEKSEIFDDQFSVERPDGSNFTLKIRSTKLEDSAMYFCASRGQGDQPQHFGDGTRLSIL.

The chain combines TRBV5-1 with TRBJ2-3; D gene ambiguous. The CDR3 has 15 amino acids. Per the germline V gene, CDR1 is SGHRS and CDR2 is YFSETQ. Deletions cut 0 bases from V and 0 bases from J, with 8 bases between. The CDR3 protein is CASSLVTDSTDTQYF. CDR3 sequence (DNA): TGCGCCAGCAGCTTGGTGACCGACAGCACAGATACGCAGTATTTT.

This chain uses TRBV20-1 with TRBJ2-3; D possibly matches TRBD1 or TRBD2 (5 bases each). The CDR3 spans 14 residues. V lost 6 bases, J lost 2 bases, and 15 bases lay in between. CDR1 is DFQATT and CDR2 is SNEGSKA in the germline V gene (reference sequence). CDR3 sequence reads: CSAPKRGPTDTQYF. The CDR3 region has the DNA TGCAGTGCCCCCAAACGGGGCCCCACAGATACGCAGTATTTT.

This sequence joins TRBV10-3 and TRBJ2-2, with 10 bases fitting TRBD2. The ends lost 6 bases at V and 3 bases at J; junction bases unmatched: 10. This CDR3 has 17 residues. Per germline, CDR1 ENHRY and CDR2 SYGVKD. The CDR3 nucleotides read TGTGCCATCAGGCCAGCGGGAGGGTCCGAGGACACCGGGGAGCTGTTTTTT. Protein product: CAIRPAGGSEDTGELFF.

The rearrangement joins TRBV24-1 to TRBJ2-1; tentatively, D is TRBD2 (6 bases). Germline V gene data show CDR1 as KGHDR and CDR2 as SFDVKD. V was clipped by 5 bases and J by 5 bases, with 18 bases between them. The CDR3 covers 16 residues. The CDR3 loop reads CATSAGTSLNDNEQFF. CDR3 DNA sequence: TGTGCCACCAGTGCCGGAACTAGCCTAAATGACAATGAGCAGTTCTTC.

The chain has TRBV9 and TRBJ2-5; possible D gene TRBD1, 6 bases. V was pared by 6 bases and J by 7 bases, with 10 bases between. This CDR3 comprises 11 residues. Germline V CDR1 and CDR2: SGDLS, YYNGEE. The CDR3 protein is CASTPRGTQYF. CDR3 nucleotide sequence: TGTGCCAGCACTCCCAGGGGGACCCAGTACTTC.

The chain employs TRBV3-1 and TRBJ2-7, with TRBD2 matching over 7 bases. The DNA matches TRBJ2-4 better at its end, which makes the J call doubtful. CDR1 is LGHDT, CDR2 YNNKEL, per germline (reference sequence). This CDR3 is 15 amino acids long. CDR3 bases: TGTGCCAGCAGCCAGCTAGCGGAAACCAAAAACATTCAGTACTTC. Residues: CASSQLAETKNIQYF.

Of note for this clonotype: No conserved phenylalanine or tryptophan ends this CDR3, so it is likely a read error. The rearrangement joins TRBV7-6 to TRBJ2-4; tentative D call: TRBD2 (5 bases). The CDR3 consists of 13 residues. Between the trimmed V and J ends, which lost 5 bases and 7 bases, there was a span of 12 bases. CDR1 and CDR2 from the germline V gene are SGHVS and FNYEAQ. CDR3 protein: CASSVSRDNIQYI. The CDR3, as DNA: TGTGCCAGCAGCGTCAGCCGGGATAACATTCAGTACATC.

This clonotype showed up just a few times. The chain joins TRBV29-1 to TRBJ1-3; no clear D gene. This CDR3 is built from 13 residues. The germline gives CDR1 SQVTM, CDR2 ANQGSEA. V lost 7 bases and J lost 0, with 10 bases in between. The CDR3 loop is CSAGGSSGNTIYF. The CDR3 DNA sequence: TGCAGCGCTGGTGGTTCCTCTGGAAACACCATATATTTT.

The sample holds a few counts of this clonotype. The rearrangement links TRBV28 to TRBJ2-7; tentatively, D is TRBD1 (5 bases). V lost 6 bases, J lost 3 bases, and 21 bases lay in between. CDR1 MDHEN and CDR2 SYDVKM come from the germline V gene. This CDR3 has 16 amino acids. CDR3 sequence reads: CASSQTQEYRIYEQYF. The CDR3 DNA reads TGTGCCAGCAGCCAAACACAGGAGTATAGAATCTACGAGCAGTACTTC.

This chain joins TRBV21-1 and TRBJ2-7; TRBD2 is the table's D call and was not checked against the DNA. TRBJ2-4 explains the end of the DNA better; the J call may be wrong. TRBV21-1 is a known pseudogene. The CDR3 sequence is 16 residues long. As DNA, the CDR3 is TGTGCCAGCAGCAAAGGGATAGCTTGCGGGGGAAACATTCAGTACTTC. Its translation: CASSKGIACGGNIQYF.

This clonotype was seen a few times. The CDR3 region is CASKRQGAISNQPQHF. The CDR3 region has the DNA TGTGCCAGCAAGAGGCAGGGGGCGATTAGCAATCAGCCCCAGCATTTT. This chain uses TRBV28 with TRBJ1-5; 8 positions match TRBD1. The CDR3 spans 16 residues. The germline V gene has CDR1 MDHEN and CDR2 SYDVKM. J gave up 0 bases and V 7 bases, and 8 bases lay outside the gene matches.

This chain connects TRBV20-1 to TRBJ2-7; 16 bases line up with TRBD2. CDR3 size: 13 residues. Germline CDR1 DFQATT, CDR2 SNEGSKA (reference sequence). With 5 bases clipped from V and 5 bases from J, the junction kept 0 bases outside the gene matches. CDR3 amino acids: CSAGTSGGDEQYF. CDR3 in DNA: TGCAGTGCTGGGACTAGCGGGGGGGACGAGCAGTACTTC.

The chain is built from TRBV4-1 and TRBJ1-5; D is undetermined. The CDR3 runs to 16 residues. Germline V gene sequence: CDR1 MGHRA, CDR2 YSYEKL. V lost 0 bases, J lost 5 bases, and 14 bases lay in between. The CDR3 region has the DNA TGCGCCAGCAGCCAAGAAGTGGCGGACTCACATCAGCCCCAGCATTTT. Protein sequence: CASSQEVADSHQPQHF.

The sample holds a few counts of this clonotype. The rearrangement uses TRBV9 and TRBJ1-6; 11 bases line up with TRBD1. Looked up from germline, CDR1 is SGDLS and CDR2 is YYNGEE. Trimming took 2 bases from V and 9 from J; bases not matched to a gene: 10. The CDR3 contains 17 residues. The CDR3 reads CASSVGQGAYSVSPLHF. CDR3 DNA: TGTGCCAGCAGCGTTGGACAGGGGGCCTACAGTGTTTCACCCCTCCACTTT.

CDR3 nucleotides: TGTGCCTGGAGCCCAACTAGCAATGAGCAGTTCTTC. The encoded protein is CAWSPTSNEQFF. The chain uses TRBV30 and TRBJ2-1; D may be TRBD2 (5 bases). V gave up 3 bases and J gave up 6 bases, with 9 bases separating them. In germline, CDR1 is GTSNPN, CDR2 SVGIG (reference sequence). This CDR3 region has 12 residues.

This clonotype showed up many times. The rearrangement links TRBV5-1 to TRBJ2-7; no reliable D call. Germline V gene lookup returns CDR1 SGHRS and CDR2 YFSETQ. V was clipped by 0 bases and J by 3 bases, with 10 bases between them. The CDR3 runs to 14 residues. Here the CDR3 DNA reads TGCGCCAGCAGCTTGGCAGGCGGTTACTACGAGCAGTACTTC. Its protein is CASSLAGGYYEQYF. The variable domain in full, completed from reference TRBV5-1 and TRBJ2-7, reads KAGVTQTPRYLIKTRGQQVTLSCSPISGHRSVSWYQQTPGQGLQFLFEYFSETQRNKGNFPGRFSGRQFSNSRSEMNVSTLELGDSALYLCASSLAGGYYEQYFGPGTRLTVT.

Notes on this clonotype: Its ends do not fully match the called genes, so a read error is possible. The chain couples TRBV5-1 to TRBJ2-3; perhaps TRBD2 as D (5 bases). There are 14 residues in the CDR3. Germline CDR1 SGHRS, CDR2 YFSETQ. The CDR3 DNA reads TGCGCCAGCAAGGAGCGGAGACCTCAGGATACGCGGTATTTT. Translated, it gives CASKERRPQDTRYF.

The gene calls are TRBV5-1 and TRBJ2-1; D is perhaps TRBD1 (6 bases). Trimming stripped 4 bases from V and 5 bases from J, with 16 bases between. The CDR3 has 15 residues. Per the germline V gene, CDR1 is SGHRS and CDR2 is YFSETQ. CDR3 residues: CASSPPSTGNNEQFF. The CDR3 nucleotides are TGCGCCAGCAGCCCCCCGAGTACAGGGAACAATGAGCAGTTCTTC.

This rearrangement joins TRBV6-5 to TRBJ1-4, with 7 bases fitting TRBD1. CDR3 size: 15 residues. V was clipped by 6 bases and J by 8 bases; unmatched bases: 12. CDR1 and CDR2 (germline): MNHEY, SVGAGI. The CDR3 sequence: CASSRNRGIGEKLFF. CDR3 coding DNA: TGTGCCAGCAGCCGGAACAGGGGAATAGGCGAAAAACTGTTTTTT.

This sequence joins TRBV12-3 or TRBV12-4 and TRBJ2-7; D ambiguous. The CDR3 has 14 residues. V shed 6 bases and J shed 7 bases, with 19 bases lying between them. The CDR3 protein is CASSHKVIGNEQYF. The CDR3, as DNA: TGTGCCAGCAGCCACAAAGTCATCGGCAATGAGCAGTACTTC.

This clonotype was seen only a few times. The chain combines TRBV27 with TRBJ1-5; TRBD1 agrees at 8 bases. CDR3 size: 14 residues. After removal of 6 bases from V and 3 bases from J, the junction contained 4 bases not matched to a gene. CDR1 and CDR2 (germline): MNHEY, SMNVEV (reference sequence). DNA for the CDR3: TGTGCCAGCAGCTGGACAGGGACCAATCAGCCCCAGCATTTT. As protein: CASSWTGTNQPQHF.